The 18 T cell receptor beta chains listed next were all sequenced from one sample in a study of blood T cell repertoires in COVID-19. Sequencing used immunoSEQ multiplex PCR; TCRdb keeps in-frame clones, though not all of them. In the table there are some 24,000 clones, 81% of which are singletons. The sample consisted of peripheral blood. The receptors stem from a man aged 65 to 85 with acute or convalescent COVID-19.

The sample holds a few counts of this clone. Written as DNA, the CDR3 is TGTGCCAGCAGTGAATGGACTGCAGGGAGGGCTTTCTTT. It codes for CASSEWTAGRAFF. The J gene is TRBJ1-1, the V gene TRBV6-1; D is possibly TRBD1 (5 bases). Germline V gene sequence: CDR1 MNHNS, CDR2 SASEGT. The V end lost 2 bases, the J end lost 11 bases, and 15 bases lay between the germline ends. CDR3 length: 13 amino acids.

J is TRBJ1-2 and V is TRBV6-5; D not resolved. V shed 5 bases and J shed 9 bases, with 13 bases lying between them. CDR3 length: 12 amino acids. Per germline, CDR1 MNHEY and CDR2 SVGAGI. The CDR3 DNA sequence: TGTGCCAGCAGTACGGCCCCGCGGAGCTACACCTTC. Translated, it gives CASSTAPRSYTF.

This chain uses TRBV6-1 with TRBJ1-1; 7 nucleotides match TRBD1. Germline trimming cut 2 bases from V and 0 bases from J; bases unmatched to any gene: 3. The CDR3 runs 15 residues. Germline V gives CDR1 MNHNS, CDR2 SASEGT. The chain's CDR3 is CASSELDRMNTEAFF. The CDR3, as DNA: TGTGCCAGCAGTGAATTGGACAGGATGAACACTGAAGCTTTCTTT.

This clone was detected only a few times. This chain joins TRBV6-5 and TRBJ2-7; 7 nucleotides line up with TRBD1. V lost 2 bases and J lost 0; bases outside the gene matches: 4. Looked up from germline, CDR1 is MNHEY and CDR2 is SVGAGI. The CDR3 has 15 amino acids. CDR3 sequence (DNA): TGTGCCAGCAGTTACCAGCAGGGGGTCTCCTACGAGCAGTACTTC. This codes for CASSYQQGVSYEQYF.

This rearrangement joins TRBV6-5 to TRBJ2-5; 7 bases fit TRBD1. This CDR3 is 15 amino acids long. The V segment lost 6 bases and the J segment 7 bases; nucleotides outside the gene matches: 14. Germline-derived CDR1 and CDR2 are MNHEY and SVGAGI. CDR3 nucleotide sequence: TGTGCCAGCAGGGCTGACAGGGCTTCTGCGGGGACCCAGTACTTC. Translating it yields CASRADRASAGTQYF.

The chain recombines TRBV29-1 with TRBJ2-7, with a weak D call TRBD1 (6 bases). Germline V gives CDR1 SQVTM, CDR2 ANQGSEA. CDR3 length equals 12 residues. Trimming took off 7 bases at V and 2 bases at J, with 12 bases between the two ends. CDR3 coding DNA: TGCAGCGGTTCACAGGGTACCTACGAGCAGTACTTC. Translation gives CSGSQGTYEQYF.

The chain joins TRBV7-6 to TRBJ2-7, with no clear D. This CDR3 comprises 13 residues. Trimming cost V 2 bases and J 0 bases, with 5 bases left between them. CDR1 and CDR2 from the germline V gene are SGHVS and FNYEAQ. The CDR3 sequence: CASSLSVSYEQYF. CDR3 DNA: TGTGCCAGCAGCTTAAGCGTCTCCTACGAGCAGTACTTC. The complete variable domain, with remaining parts taken from reference TRBV7-6 and TRBJ2-7, reads GAGVSQSPRYKVTKRGQDVALRCDPISGHVSLYWYRQALGQGPEFLTYFNYEAQQDKSGLPNDRFSAERPEGSISTLTIQRTEQRDSAMYRCASSLSVSYEQYFGPGTRLTVT.

This clone was observed once. The V call is TRBV7-9, the J call TRBJ1-2; perhaps TRBD1 as D (6 bases). CDR1 SEHNR and CDR2 FQNEAQ come from the germline V gene (reference sequence). The CDR3 contains 15 residues. Trimming removed 7 bases at V and 0 bases at J, with 15 bases between. The CDR3 bases are TGTGCCAGCATCCGGTGGGGGGGCCCTAACTATGGCTACACCTTC. This encodes CASIRWGGPNYGYTF.

A single count supports this clone. The rearrangement uses TRBV19 and TRBJ1-1, with D uncertain. The V end was cut by 9 bases, the J end by 1 base, with 15 bases between. Germline V gene data show CDR1 as LNHDA and CDR2 as SQIVND (reference sequence). CDR3 length equals 14 residues. In DNA form, the CDR3 reads TGTGCCAGCGCAGGAATCGGATGGAACACTGAAGCTTTCTTT. It is translated as CASAGIGWNTEAFF.

CDR3 sequence reads: CASSHQDQPQHF. The CDR3 bases are TGTGCCAGCTCCCACCAGGATCAGCCCCAGCATTTT. The rearrangement joins TRBV18 to TRBJ1-5; D not resolved. The germline gives CDR1 KGHSH, CDR2 LQKENI. The CDR3 has 12 residues. V lost 6 bases and J lost 5, with 8 bases in between.

This clone was observed a few times. The chain's CDR3 is CASSYGSSNDEQYF. The CDR3 DNA follows: TGCGCCAGCAGCTACGGGAGTAGTAACGACGAGCAGTACTTC. The chain recombines TRBV5-1 with TRBJ2-7, with D possibly being TRBD2 (6 bases). V lost 3 bases, J lost 5 bases, and 15 bases lay in between. Germline V lookup: CDR1 SGHRS, CDR2 YFSETQ. The CDR3 is 14 amino acids.

This rearrangement joins TRBV6-4 to TRBJ2-2; the D gene is possibly TRBD2 (5 bases). V was cut by 2 bases and J by 5 bases, with 9 bases left in between. The V gene's germline CDR1 is MRHNA and CDR2 SNTAGT. This CDR3 is 14 amino acids long. Here the CDR3 DNA reads TGTGCCAGCAGTGACCGCAGAGGGACCGGGGAGCTGTTTTTT. Amino acid sequence: CASSDRRGTGELFF.

V and J are TRBV6-2 or TRBV6-3 and TRBJ2-7; 7 bases are a match to TRBD2. The germline gives CDR1 MNHEY, CDR2 SVGEGT. The ends lost 0 bases at V and 0 bases at J; junction bases unmatched: 14. The CDR3 spans 19 residues. For the CDR3, the DNA is TGTGCCAGCAGTTACTCTGTGGAGTCCAGCGGGGCCTCCTCCTACGAGCAGTACTTC. The encoded protein is CASSYSVESSGASSYEQYF.

This clone was seen a single time. The chain uses TRBV20-1 and TRBJ2-5; the D is unclear. Germline CDR1 reads DFQATT; CDR2 reads SNEGSKA (reference sequence). This CDR3 has 14 residues. V dropped 3 bases and J dropped 1 base, with 12 bases sitting between them. CDR3 loop: CSASLMQFQETQYF. The CDR3 bases are TGCAGTGCTAGTTTAATGCAGTTCCAAGAGACCCAGTACTTC.

V usage is TRBV9 and J usage is TRBJ1-6; D is undetermined. This CDR3 region has 14 residues. Germline V lookup: CDR1 SGDLS, CDR2 YYNGEE. V was shortened by 5 bases and J by 8 bases, with 14 bases between the two germline ends. CDR3 nucleotide sequence: TGTGCCAGCAGTGAGGCGGCAGCGGATTCACCCCTCCACTTT. It encodes CASSEAAADSPLHF.

The V gene is TRBV9, the J gene TRBJ1-6, with 8 bases lining up with TRBD1. Germline CDR1 SGDLS, CDR2 YYNGEE. J was trimmed by 7 bases and V by 3 bases; bases with no gene match: 6. The CDR3 runs to 15 residues. Written as DNA, the CDR3 is TGTGCCAGCAGCGATGGGACAGGAGGAAATTCACCCCTCCACTTT. It translates to CASSDGTGGNSPLHF.

The chain uses TRBV6-2 or TRBV6-3 and TRBJ1-1; 11 bases match TRBD1. With V trimmed by 0 bases and J by 0 bases, 6 bases remained unmatched. The CDR3 is 18 amino acids. Germline assignment: CDR1 MNHEY and CDR2 SVGEGT. The chain's CDR3 is CASSYSPGQGDMNTEAFF. In DNA, the CDR3 is TGTGCCAGCAGTTACTCGCCGGGACAGGGGGACATGAACACTGAAGCTTTCTTT.

This chain uses TRBV30 with TRBJ2-5; possibly TRBD2 for D (5 bases). Trimming stripped 4 bases from V and 1 base from J, with 7 bases between. The germline CDR1 and CDR2 sequences are GTSNPN and SVGIG (reference sequence). This CDR3 has 12 amino acids. CDR3: CAWMRVQETQYF. As DNA, the CDR3 is TGTGCCTGGATGCGGGTCCAAGAGACCCAGTACTTC.